This is a list of T cell receptor beta chains from one sample in a study of human T cells and chemical hapten exposure. TCRdb re-called the RACE reads with MiXCR, one entry per CDR3 protein. The sample holds fewer than 100,000 distinct CDR3 sequences; approximately 8.6% are singletons and the top ten take 1.5% to 2%. Sample: whole blood. The receptors derive from a female donor in good health. Some clones in this sample may be carry-over from other donors' samples. Each CDR3 is given with its conserved first and last residue. Fields, in order: J gene, V gene, CDR3 protein.

>TRBJ1-3|TRBV6-6
CASVLSSGNTIYF
>TRBJ1-6|TRBV4-1
CASRQLGTGGPPLHF
>TRBJ2-2|TRBV15
CATSRDPQVANTGELFF
>TRBJ2-3|TRBV29-1
CSVSPLGRTDTQYF
>TRBJ2-5|TRBV5-1
CASWQQEQETQYF
>TRBJ2-1|TRBV29-1
CSVSGQGGRGEQFF
>TRBJ1-3|TRBV7-9
CASSLAGTVSGNTIYF
>TRBJ2-7|TRBV27
CASSLSGRLYEQYF
>TRBJ2-7|TRBV12-3/TRBV12-4
CASRRFGGGQNEQYF
>TRBJ1-1|TRBV12-3/TRBV12-4
CASSVSQGRNTEAFF
>TRBJ1-1|TRBV6-5
CASSYVTGGTEAFF
>TRBJ2-7|TRBV20-1
CSAPRRHHTYEQYF
>TRBJ1-1|TRBV27
CASRGGGAEAFF
>TRBJ2-7|TRBV12-3/TRBV12-4
CASSYSSYEQYF
>TRBJ2-3|TRBV27
CASSLSLQGPTDTQYF
>TRBJ1-5|TRBV28
CASATVGGGNQPQHF
>TRBJ2-3|TRBV6-5
CASRVPSTDTQYF